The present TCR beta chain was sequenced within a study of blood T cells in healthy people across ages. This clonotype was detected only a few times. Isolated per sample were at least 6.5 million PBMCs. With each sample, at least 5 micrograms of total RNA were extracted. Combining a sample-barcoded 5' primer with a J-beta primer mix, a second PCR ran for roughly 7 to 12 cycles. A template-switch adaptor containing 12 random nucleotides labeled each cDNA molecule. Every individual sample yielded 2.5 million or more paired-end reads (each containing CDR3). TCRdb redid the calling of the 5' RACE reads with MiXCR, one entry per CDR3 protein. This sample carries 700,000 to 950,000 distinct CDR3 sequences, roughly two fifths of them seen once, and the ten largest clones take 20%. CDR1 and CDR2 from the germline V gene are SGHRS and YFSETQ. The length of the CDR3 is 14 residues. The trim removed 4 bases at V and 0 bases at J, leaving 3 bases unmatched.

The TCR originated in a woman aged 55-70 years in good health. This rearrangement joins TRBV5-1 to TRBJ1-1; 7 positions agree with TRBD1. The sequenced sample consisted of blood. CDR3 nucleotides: TGCGCCAGCAGCGGGGACAGCTTGAACACTGAAGCTTTCTTT. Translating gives CASSGDSLNTEAFF.